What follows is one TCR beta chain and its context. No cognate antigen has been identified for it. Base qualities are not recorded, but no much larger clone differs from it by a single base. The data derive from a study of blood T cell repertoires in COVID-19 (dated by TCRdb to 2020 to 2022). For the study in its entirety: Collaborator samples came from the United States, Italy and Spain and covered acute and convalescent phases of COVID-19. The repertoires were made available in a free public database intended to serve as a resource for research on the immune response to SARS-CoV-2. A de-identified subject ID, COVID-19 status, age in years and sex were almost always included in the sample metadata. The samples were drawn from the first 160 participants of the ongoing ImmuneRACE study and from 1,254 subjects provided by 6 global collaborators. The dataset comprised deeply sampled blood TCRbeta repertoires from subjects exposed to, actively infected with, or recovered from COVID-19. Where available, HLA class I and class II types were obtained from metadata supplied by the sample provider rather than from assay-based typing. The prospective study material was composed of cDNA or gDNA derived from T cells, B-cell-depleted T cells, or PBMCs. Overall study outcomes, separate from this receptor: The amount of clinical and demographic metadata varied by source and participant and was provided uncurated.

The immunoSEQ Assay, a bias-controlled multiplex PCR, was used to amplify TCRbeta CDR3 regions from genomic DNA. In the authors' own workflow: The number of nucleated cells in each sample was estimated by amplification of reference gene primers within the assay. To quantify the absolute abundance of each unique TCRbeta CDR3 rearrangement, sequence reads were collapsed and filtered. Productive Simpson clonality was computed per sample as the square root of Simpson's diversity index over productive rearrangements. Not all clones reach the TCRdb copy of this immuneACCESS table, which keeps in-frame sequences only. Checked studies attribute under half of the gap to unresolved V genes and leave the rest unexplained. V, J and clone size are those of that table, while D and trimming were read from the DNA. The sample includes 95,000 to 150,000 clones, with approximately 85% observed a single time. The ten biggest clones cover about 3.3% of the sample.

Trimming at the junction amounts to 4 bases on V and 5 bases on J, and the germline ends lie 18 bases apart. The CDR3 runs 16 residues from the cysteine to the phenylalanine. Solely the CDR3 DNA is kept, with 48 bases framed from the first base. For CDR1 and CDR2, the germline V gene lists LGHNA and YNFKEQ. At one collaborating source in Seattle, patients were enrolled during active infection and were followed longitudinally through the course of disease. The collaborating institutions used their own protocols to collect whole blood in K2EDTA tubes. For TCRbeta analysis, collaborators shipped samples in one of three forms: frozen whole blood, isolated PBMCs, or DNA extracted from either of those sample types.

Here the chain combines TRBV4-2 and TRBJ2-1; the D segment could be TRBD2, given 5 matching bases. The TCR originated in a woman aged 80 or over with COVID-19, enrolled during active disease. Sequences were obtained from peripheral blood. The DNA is TGTGCCAGCAGCCGAGGACTTGACCCAGCCAACAATGAGCAGTTCTTC. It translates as CASSRGLDPANNEQFF.